This passage covers 26 T cell receptor beta chains from one sample sequenced in a study of cytomegalovirus exposure and HLA in healthy donors. The study ran its PCR with 60 Vbeta and 13 Jbeta primers. Clones were sequenced by immunoSEQ multiplex PCR, and TCRdb holds only the in-frame ones, with some missing. The sample shows around 140,000 clones, 70% to 80% of them seen only once. The specimen sequenced was PBMCs. The receptor set was obtained from a woman aged 55 to 70 in good health and CMV-seronegative.

This chain connects TRBV2 to TRBJ1-1, with D possibly matching TRBD1 (5 bases). Germline V gene lookup returns CDR1 SNHLY and CDR2 FYNNEI. The CDR3 loop spans 14 amino acids. Trimming took off 5 bases at V and 4 bases at J, with 14 bases between the two ends. This CDR3 reads CASSPGWSGTEAFF. The CDR3 DNA reads as TGTGCCAGCAGTCCAGGGTGGTCGGGCACTGAAGCTTTCTTT.

This clone has more than one count but fewer than ten. The chain carries TRBV2 and TRBJ2-3, with TRBD1 as a possible D gene (6 bases). This CDR3 has 14 residues. The V end lost 4 bases, the J end lost 1 base, and 9 bases lay between the germline ends. CDR1 and CDR2 from the germline V gene are SNHLY and FYNNEI. The CDR3 loop is CASSAQGGTDTQYF. The CDR3 DNA sequence: TGTGCCAGCAGTGCACAGGGCGGCACAGATACGCAGTATTTT.

The J gene is TRBJ2-1, the V gene TRBV15; TRBD2 matches at 12 bases. V gave up 4 bases and J gave up 14 bases; unmatched junction bases: 12. The CDR3 has 15 residues. Germline assignment: CDR1 LNHNV and CDR2 YYDKDF (reference sequence). The CDR3 is CATSKEIGGLAGKFF. CDR3 coding DNA: TGTGCCACCAGCAAAGAGATTGGAGGACTAGCGGGAAAGTTCTTC.

V and J are TRBV5-1 and TRBJ2-7; a possible D gene is TRBD2 (6 bases). Trimming took off 0 bases at V and 3 bases at J, with 13 bases between the two ends. This CDR3 has 15 amino acids. The germline CDR1 and CDR2 sequences are SGHRS and YFSETQ. The CDR3 region is CASSLGLGGIYEQYF. Written as DNA, the CDR3 is TGCGCCAGCAGCTTGGGTTTGGGCGGGATCTACGAGCAGTACTTC.

This clone appeared a few times. The CDR3 loop is CASSTGVTEAFF. The CDR3, as DNA: TGTGCCAGCAGCACGGGAGTCACTGAAGCTTTCTTT. The V and J genes are TRBV7-9 and TRBJ1-1; the D is unclear. The CDR3 runs to 12 residues. V was trimmed by 5 bases and J by 4 bases, leaving 8 bases between them. Germline V gene sequence: CDR1 SEHNR, CDR2 FQNEAQ (reference sequence).

Written as DNA, the CDR3 is TGTGCCAGCAGCTTACGGGACAGGGGTCACACCTTC. It specifies CASSLRDRGHTF. V is TRBV13 and J is TRBJ1-2; TRBD1 agrees at 10 bases. Germline CDR1 and CDR2: PRHDT and FYEKMQ (reference sequence). The CDR3 consists of 12 residues. The junction had 3 bases not matched to a gene; V was cut back by 2 bases and J by 12 bases.

The genes are TRBV19 and TRBJ2-7; D might be TRBD2 (6 bases). The CDR3 extends over 12 amino acids. Germline V gene sequence: CDR1 LNHDA, CDR2 SQIVND (reference sequence). The V end was cut by 5 bases, the J end by 4 bases, with 9 bases between. Here the CDR3 reads CASSPGGYEQYF. CDR3 in DNA: TGTGCCAGTAGTCCCGGGGGTTACGAGCAGTACTTC.

The rearrangement joins TRBV7-6 to TRBJ1-1, with a tentative D call TRBD1 (6 bases). Germline-derived CDR1 and CDR2 are SGHVS and FNYEAQ. CDR3 length equals 15 residues. Trimming took off 4 bases at V and 2 bases at J, with 14 bases between the two ends. In DNA form, the CDR3 reads TGTGCCAGCAGCTCAAATCAGGGGCTAAACACTGAAGCTTTCTTT. Translated: CASSSNQGLNTEAFF. The entire variable domain, with the rest obtained from reference TRBV7-6 and TRBJ1-1, is as follows: GAGVSQSPRYKVTKRGQDVALRCDPISGHVSLYWYRQALGQGPEFLTYFNYEAQQDKSGLPNDRFSAERPEGSISTLTIQRTEQRDSAMYRCASSSNQGLNTEAFFGQGTRLTVV.

The chain has TRBV30 and TRBJ1-6; TRBD1 might be the D (6 bases). The V end was cut by 2 bases, the J end by 9 bases, with 14 bases between. CDR3 length: 14 amino acids. CDR1 is GTSNPN, CDR2 SVGIG, per germline (reference sequence). The CDR3 sequence: CAWSFGGLSSPLHF. DNA of the CDR3: TGTGCCTGGAGTTTCGGGGGGCTGAGTTCACCCCTCCACTTT.

This chain connects TRBV4-2 to TRBJ2-3; 10 bases map to TRBD2. The CDR3 consists of 17 residues. Unmatched junction bases numbered 10, after V lost 4 bases and J lost 3 bases. Germline V gives CDR1 LGHNA, CDR2 YNFKEQ. CDR3 in DNA: TGTGCCAGCAGCCCAGAGAGCGGGGGGGCCTTTACAGATACGCAGTATTTT. Translated, it gives CASSPESGGAFTDTQYF.

The V gene is TRBV5-1, the J gene TRBJ2-7; perhaps TRBD1 as D (5 bases). Germline V gene lookup returns CDR1 SGHRS and CDR2 YFSETQ. This CDR3 comprises 15 residues. The V and J ends lost 0 bases and 2 bases respectively, with 12 bases between them. The CDR3 sequence: CASSLATGATYEQYF. The DNA for the CDR3 is TGCGCCAGCAGCTTGGCCACAGGTGCAACCTACGAGCAGTACTTC.

The chain recombines TRBV18 with TRBJ1-1; D uncertain. Trimming removed 3 bases from V and 8 bases from J, with 16 bases in between. There are 14 residues in the CDR3. Germline assignment: CDR1 KGHSH and CDR2 LQKENI. CDR3 protein: CASSPLAGSEEAFF. CDR3 bases: TGTGCCAGCTCACCGTTGGCAGGCTCTGAAGAAGCTTTCTTT.

J is TRBJ1-1 and V is TRBV30; 8 positions agree with TRBD1. The V gene end was trimmed by 7 bases and the J gene end by 6 bases; junction bases not matched to a gene: 10. This CDR3 has 13 amino acids. From germline, CDR1 is GTSNPN and CDR2 SVGIG (reference sequence). DNA of the CDR3: TGTGCCTCTTGTGACAGGGGCTACGCTGAAGCTTTCTTT. Encoded protein: CASCDRGYAEAFF.

The CDR3 reads CASSFGKSGNTIYF. The CDR3 nucleotides read TGTGCCAGCAGCTTCGGGAAATCTGGAAACACCATATATTTT. The gene calls are TRBV11-2 and TRBJ1-3; no reliable D call. Trimming took 3 bases from V and 1 from J, leaving 7 bases between them. This CDR3 is built from 14 residues. Germline loops: CDR1 SGHAT, CDR2 FQNNGV.

The genes are TRBV12-5 and TRBJ2-2, with D perhaps TRBD2 (7 bases). V lost 1 base and J lost 11, with 11 bases in between. Germline V gene sequence: CDR1 LGHNT, CDR2 FRNRAP. This CDR3 has 13 amino acids. The CDR3 sequence: CASGLGGGRELFF. CDR3 DNA: TGTGCTAGTGGTTTGGGGGGGGGCCGAGAGCTGTTTTTT.

The V gene is TRBV5-1, the J gene TRBJ2-1; 10 bases agree with TRBD1. This CDR3 has 15 residues. The germline V gene has CDR1 SGHRS and CDR2 YFSETQ. The trim removed 4 bases at V and 8 bases at J, leaving 9 bases unmatched. CDR3 loop: CASSGRQGALDEQFF. Here the CDR3 DNA reads TGCGCCAGCAGCGGGAGACAGGGGGCGCTCGATGAGCAGTTCTTC.

V is TRBV18 and J is TRBJ2-7, with 7 nucleotides matching TRBD2. The germline gives CDR1 KGHSH, CDR2 LQKENI. This CDR3 has 14 residues. J was trimmed by 6 bases and V by 5 bases; bases with no gene match: 10. CDR3 sequence: CASSSSSGEGEQYF. The CDR3 DNA reads TGTGCCAGCTCATCCTCCTCCGGGGAGGGCGAGCAGTACTTC.

The genes are TRBV28 and TRBJ2-7; 9 bases match TRBD1. CDR3 length: 15 amino acids. Trimming cost V 6 bases and J 1 base; bases outside gene matches: 7. Germline V gene data show CDR1 as MDHEN and CDR2 as SYDVKM. The CDR3 DNA sequence: TGTGCCAGCAGGGGGGACAGGGTACGATCCTACGAGCAGTACTTC. It translates to CASRGDRVRSYEQYF.

This chain links TRBV5-1 with TRBJ1-4; D not resolved. V was pared by 4 bases and J by 3 bases, with 13 bases between. CDR1 and CDR2 (germline): SGHRS, YFSETQ. The length of the CDR3 is 15 residues. CDR3 nucleotide sequence: TGCGCCAGCAGCCCGTGGGAGGGTTCTAATGAAAAACTGTTTTTT. Its protein product is CASSPWEGSNEKLFF.

This clone was counted a single time. The V and J genes are TRBV15 and TRBJ1-6; 9 nucleotides agree with TRBD1. The CDR3 is 15 residues long. Losses at the gene ends were 1 base for V and 10 bases for J; bases not matched to a gene: 5. Germline CDR1 LNHNV, CDR2 YYDKDF (reference sequence). In DNA form, the CDR3 reads TGTGCCACCAGCAGAGTACGGACAGGGGTATCACCCCTCCACTTT. Its translation is CATSRVRTGVSPLHF.

The chain combines TRBV13 with TRBJ2-1; maybe TRBD2 (6 bases). The V gene's germline CDR1 is PRHDT and CDR2 FYEKMQ (reference sequence). CDR3 length: 12 residues. V lost 4 bases, J lost 14 bases, and 15 bases lay in between. CDR3 nucleotide sequence: TGTGCCAGCAGCTGGGGGGACGGAGGGGAGTTCTTC. This translates into CASSWGDGGEFF.

The V and J genes are TRBV7-9 and TRBJ2-1; no firm D call. The CDR3 length is 14 residues. Per the germline V gene, CDR1 is SEHNR and CDR2 is FQNEAQ (reference sequence). V lost 5 bases, J lost 6 bases, and 14 bases lay in between. As DNA, the CDR3 is TGTGCCAGCAGCCCCAACGCAATGAGCAATGAGCAGTTCTTC. This sequence encodes CASSPNAMSNEQFF.

The genes are TRBV18 and TRBJ1-1, with D tentatively TRBD1 (5 bases). Germline CDR1 KGHSH, CDR2 LQKENI. CDR3 length: 15 amino acids. V shed 3 bases and J shed 3 bases, with 14 bases lying between them. CDR3 sequence: CASSPNRGVHTEAFF. The DNA of the CDR3 is TGTGCCAGCTCACCGAACCGGGGGGTACACACTGAAGCTTTCTTT.

The sample holds one count of this clone. The J gene is TRBJ2-4, the V gene TRBV13, with D possibly TRBD1 on 5 matching bases. V dropped 4 bases and J dropped 0 bases, with 16 bases sitting between them. From germline, CDR1 is PRHDT and CDR2 FYEKMQ (reference sequence). The CDR3 consists of 17 residues. The CDR3 DNA follows: TGTGCCAGCAGCTCGGGCAGGGTCGGCCTAGCCAAAAACATTCAGTACTTC. It translates to CASSSGRVGLAKNIQYF. The full variable domain, with the rest looked up from reference TRBV13 and TRBJ2-4, is AAGVIQSPRHLIKEKRETATLKCYPIPRHDTVYWYQQGPGQDPQFLISFYEKMQSDKGSIPDRFSAQQFSDYHSELNMSSLELGDSALYFCASSSGRVGLAKNIQYFGAGTRLSVL.

The chain has TRBV28 and TRBJ1-5; 8 positions agree with TRBD1. The CDR3 has 14 amino acids. The V gene's germline CDR1 is MDHEN and CDR2 SYDVKM. The ends lost 11 bases at V and 0 bases at J; junction bases unmatched: 6. CDR3 region: CAVQGGYSNQPQHF. For the CDR3, the DNA is TGTGCCGTACAGGGGGGGTATAGCAATCAGCCCCAGCATTTT.

CDR3 nucleotide sequence: TGCGCCAGCAGCTTGGGGGACGGCGGGGCCGAGCAGTACTTC. Its protein is CASSLGDGGAEQYF. The genes are TRBV5-1 and TRBJ2-7; weak D call: TRBD2 (6 bases). The V end was cut by 0 bases, the J end by 6 bases, with 13 bases between. This CDR3 contains 14 residues. CDR1 and CDR2 from the germline V gene are SGHRS and YFSETQ.